This TCR beta chain stems from a study of CD8+ T cells in alopecia areata. Study as a whole: Twice a day, 5 to 10 mg of oral tofacitinib was administered to treated patients.

Treatment in this sample: oral pan-JAK inhibitor, 5-10 mg twice daily. cDNA serving as the sequencing template came from extracted, reverse transcribed RNA. Some clones are missing from TCRdb's copy, which holds only in-frame ones; the method was immunoSEQ multiplex PCR. Here the sample spans over 100,000 clones, 53% being singletons. This CDR3 spans 15 amino acids. V shed 7 bases, J shed 7 bases, and the junction held 15 bases outside the gene matches. CDR1 LNHDA and CDR2 SQIVND come from the germline V gene (reference sequence). The source of this sequence is a human donor with alopecia areata. The V call is TRBV19, the J call TRBJ1-2, with 7 nucleotides matching TRBD1. The sample in question was CD4+ T cells sorted from blood, obtained at week 4, from a patient treated with tofacitinib. The CDR3 region is CASTSSRGQGSGYTF. Written as DNA, the CDR3 is TGTGCCAGTACCTCATCGAGGGGGCAGGGAAGTGGCTACACCTTC.